This TCR beta chain stems from a study of T cell changes during pregnancy in multiple sclerosis. Data came from immunoSEQ multiplex PCR; TCRdb stores just in-frame clones and leaves some out. The sample consists of under 45,000 clones, 91% of them appearing once. The CDR3 extends over 14 amino acids. Germline CDR1 SGHRS, CDR2 YFSETQ. Between the trimmed V and J ends, which lost 3 bases and 4 bases, there was a span of 13 bases. The sequences come from CD4+ T cells from peripheral blood mononuclear cells, collected in the second trimester of pregnancy. This TCR was sampled from a female donor in good health, enrolled as a control in a pregnancy study. The chain has TRBV5-1 and TRBJ1-2; TRBD1 is a possible D gene (5 bases). CDR3 sequence reads: CASSSTGPSYGYTF. The CDR3 nucleotides are TGCGCCAGCAGCTCTACAGGCCCATCCTATGGCTACACCTTC.